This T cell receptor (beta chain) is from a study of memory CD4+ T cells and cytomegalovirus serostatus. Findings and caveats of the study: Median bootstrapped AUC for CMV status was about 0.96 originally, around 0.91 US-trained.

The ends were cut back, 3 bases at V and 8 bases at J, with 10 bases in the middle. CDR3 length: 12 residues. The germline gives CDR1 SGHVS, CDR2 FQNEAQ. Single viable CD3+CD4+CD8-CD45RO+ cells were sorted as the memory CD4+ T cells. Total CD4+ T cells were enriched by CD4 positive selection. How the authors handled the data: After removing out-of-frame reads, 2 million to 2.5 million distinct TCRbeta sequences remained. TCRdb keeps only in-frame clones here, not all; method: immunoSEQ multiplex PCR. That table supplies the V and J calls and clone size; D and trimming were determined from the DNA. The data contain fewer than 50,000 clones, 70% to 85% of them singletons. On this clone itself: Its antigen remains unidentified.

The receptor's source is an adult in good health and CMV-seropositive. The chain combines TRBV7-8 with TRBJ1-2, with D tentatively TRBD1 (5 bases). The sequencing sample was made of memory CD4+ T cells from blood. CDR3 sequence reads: CASSFGREGYTF. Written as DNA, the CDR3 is TGTGCCAGCAGCTTTGGCAGGGAAGGCTACACCTTC.